A single sample gave rise to the 17 T cell receptor beta chains below, sequenced in a study of identical twins (dated by TCRdb to about 2016). The method was 5' RACE. This sample was sequenced with an Illumina HiSeq 2000. TCRdb reanalyzed the raw reads on its own, using fastp at Q25 for trimming and MiXCR for clone calling, and kept in-frame beta chains. For every CDR3 protein sequence, its rows merge into one entry that carries the most common genes and DNA. The sample includes hundreds of thousands of distinct CDR3 sequences, with around 6% observed a single time. The ten largest make up 1.5% to 2% of the sample. The sequenced sample was naive T cells sorted from blood. The cell subset or site label, read with the paper, signifies: cells isolated with a human naive T-cell isolation kit. Receptors originate from a man aged 18-30 years in good health.

A few counts support this clonotype. The genes are TRBV12-3 or TRBV12-4 and TRBJ1-2, with D unresolved. CDR3 size: 13 residues. V gave up 7 bases and J gave up 4 bases, with 13 bases separating them. The DNA of the CDR3 is TGTGCCAGCAACCCCAACCCTGGCTATGGCTACACCTTC. Translating it yields CASNPNPGYGYTF.

This clonotype was seen many times. V is TRBV5-1 and J is TRBJ2-5; D remains unclear. CDR3 length equals 14 residues. The ends were cut back, 0 bases at V and 5 bases at J, with 11 bases in the middle. The germline V gene encodes CDR1 SGHRS and CDR2 YFSETQ. The CDR3: CASSLALVDETQYF. CDR3 DNA: TGCGCCAGCAGCTTGGCCCTAGTGGATGAGACCCAGTACTTC.

The sample holds many counts of this clonotype. V and J are TRBV9 and TRBJ1-2; no clear D. There are 14 residues in the CDR3. V was shortened by 2 bases and J by 8 bases, with 16 bases between the two germline ends. Germline V gene sequence: CDR1 SGDLS, CDR2 YYNGEE. The CDR3 DNA sequence: TGTGCCAGCAGCGTTTACAGTCCCGGGCAGGGCTACACCTTC. Translation: CASSVYSPGQGYTF.

This clonotype was seen repeatedly, ten times or more. V usage is TRBV13 and J usage is TRBJ2-3, with D possibly TRBD1 on 5 matching bases. Germline loops: CDR1 PRHDT, CDR2 FYEKMQ (reference sequence). Trimming removed 2 bases at V and 5 bases at J, with 11 bases between. The CDR3 loop spans 14 amino acids. The CDR3 loop reads CASSLSGAGDTQYF. DNA for the CDR3: TGTGCCAGCAGCTTAAGTGGGGCCGGAGATACGCAGTATTTT.

The V and J genes are TRBV4-1 and TRBJ2-6, with 9 bases lining up with TRBD1. The germline gives CDR1 MGHRA, CDR2 YSYEKL. The CDR3 covers 16 residues. V was clipped by 0 bases and J by 4 bases; unmatched bases: 1. CDR3 residues: CASSQDGTGGANVLTF. The CDR3 DNA follows: TGCGCCAGCAGCCAAGACGGGACAGGGGGGGCCAACGTCCTGACTTTC.

This clonotype was recorded a few times. This sequence joins TRBV5-1 and TRBJ2-7; 9 bases line up with TRBD1. The CDR3 contains 15 residues. CDR1 and CDR2 from the germline V gene are SGHRS and YFSETQ. V shed 6 bases, J shed 5 bases, and the junction held 12 bases outside the gene matches. This CDR3 reads CASTGQGLPPDEQYF. In nucleotides, the CDR3 is TGCGCCAGCACGGGACAGGGACTCCCTCCGGACGAGCAGTACTTC.

The J gene is TRBJ2-6, the V gene TRBV20-1; D gene unclear. This CDR3 contains 11 residues. Germline assignment: CDR1 DFQATT and CDR2 SNEGSKA (reference sequence). Trimming took off 6 bases at V and 6 bases at J, with 6 bases between the two ends. The CDR3 loop reads CSASKANVLTF. As DNA, the CDR3 is TGCAGTGCCAGTAAGGCCAACGTCCTGACTTTC.

This clonotype came up many times. This rearrangement joins TRBV10-3 to TRBJ2-5; TRBD2 matches at 11 bases. The V and J ends lost 6 bases and 4 bases, in that order; junction bases with no gene match: 4. CDR3 length equals 14 residues. Germline V CDR1 and CDR2: ENHRY, SYGVKD. The CDR3 sequence: CAIRGLADSETQYF. The CDR3 DNA reads as TGTGCCATCAGGGGACTAGCGGACTCAGAGACCCAGTACTTC.

This clonotype was detected many times. The V gene is TRBV5-1, the J gene TRBJ1-1; D is ambiguous. Deletions cut 4 bases from V and 3 bases from J, with 13 bases between. This CDR3 is built from 14 residues. CDR1 SGHRS and CDR2 YFSETQ come from the germline V gene. The CDR3 bases are TGCGCCAGCAGCGAGCTCCGCGGGGACACTGAAGCTTTCTTT. The encoded protein is CASSELRGDTEAFF.

This clonotype occurred many times. This chain uses TRBV5-1 with TRBJ1-1; D remains ambiguous. The CDR3 covers 14 residues. Trimming took off 4 bases at V and 6 bases at J, with 16 bases between the two ends. CDR1 and CDR2 from the germline V gene are SGHRS and YFSETQ. CDR3: CASSTVPWEPEAFF. The CDR3 DNA reads as TGCGCCAGCAGCACCGTACCCTGGGAACCTGAAGCTTTCTTT.

This clonotype came up many times. This chain links TRBV28 with TRBJ2-2, with D perhaps TRBD1 or TRBD2 (5 bases each). CDR3 size: 16 residues. The germline V gene encodes CDR1 MDHEN and CDR2 SYDVKM. Trimming cost V 3 bases and J 2 bases, with 13 bases left between them. The CDR3 DNA reads TGTGCCAGCAGTTTTTTGGGGGTCTTCAACACCGGGGAGCTGTTTTTT. Encoded protein: CASSFLGVFNTGELFF.

V and J are TRBV2 and TRBJ2-2; 10 bases fit TRBD2. This CDR3 spans 16 amino acids. Germline assignment: CDR1 SNHLY and CDR2 FYNNEI. V lost 4 bases, J lost 6 bases, and 8 bases stayed unmatched. The CDR3 DNA is TGTGCCAGCAGTGTGCGGTCTAGCGGGAGTTCCGGGGAGCTGTTTTTT. Residues: CASSVRSSGSSGELFF.

The rearrangement links TRBV27 to TRBJ1-2; D perhaps matches TRBD1 (5 bases). V was cut by 2 bases and J by 7 bases, with 14 bases left in between. The germline CDR1 and CDR2 sequences are MNHEY and SMNVEV (reference sequence). This CDR3 comprises 14 residues. The CDR3 loop reads CASSLEGSQGGYTF. CDR3 coding DNA: TGTGCCAGCAGTTTAGAAGGGTCGCAGGGTGGCTACACCTTC.

This clonotype was seen many times. The CDR3 nucleotides are TGTGCCAGCAGGGGGACAGGTGGGGGCGCAGATACGCAGTATTTT. Encoded protein: CASRGTGGGADTQYF. The rearrangement joins TRBV12-3 or TRBV12-4 to TRBJ2-3, with TRBD1 matching 8 bases. V shed 6 bases and J 4 bases; nucleotides not matched to a gene: 9. There are 15 residues in the CDR3.

This clonotype was counted between two and nine times. This chain connects TRBV28 to TRBJ2-6; D possibly corresponds to TRBD1 (6 bases). Trimming took off 5 bases at V and 5 bases at J, with 13 bases between the two ends. CDR3 size: 15 residues. The germline gives CDR1 MDHEN, CDR2 SYDVKM. The CDR3 coding sequence is TGTGCCAGCAGTGGACAGTCCTTCTGGGCCAACGTCCTGACTTTC. It codes for CASSGQSFWANVLTF.

This clonotype appeared many times. The V and J genes are TRBV28 and TRBJ2-3; D is unclear. This CDR3 has 14 amino acids. Germline loops: CDR1 MDHEN, CDR2 SYDVKM. V lost 8 bases, J lost 2 bases, and 14 bases lay in between. CDR3 amino acids: CASRSATDTDTQYF. The DNA for the CDR3 is TGTGCCAGCCGCAGCGCCACCGACACAGATACGCAGTATTTT.

This clonotype has at least ten counts. V and J are TRBV20-1 and TRBJ2-7, with 8 bases identical to TRBD2. J lost 2 bases, V lost 0 bases, and 3 bases had no gene match. Germline loops: CDR1 DFQATT, CDR2 SNEGSKA (reference sequence). CDR3 length equals 14 residues. The CDR3 coding sequence is TGCAGTGCTAGAGATCTGCGGGAGGCCTACGAGCAGTACGTC. Amino acids: CSARDLREAYEQYV.